These T cell receptor beta chains were read from a single sample in a study of regulatory T cells in long-lasting Graves disease. TCRdb re-derived calls from the multiplex PCR reads in MiXCR, one entry per CDR3 protein. Among 500,000 or so distinct CDR3 sequences listed, about 15% were seen once. This sample also belongs to another study, concerning T cells in Graves' hyperthyroidism and ophthalmopathy.

The sample in question was peripheral blood mononuclear cells (PBMCs), obtained at new diagnosis, from a patient treated with antithyroid drugs. The receptors shown here come from a woman aged 40-60 years with Graves disease. Both conserved end residues are part of each CDR3. Each record gives: CDR3 protein, CDR3 DNA, V gene, J gene, D gene, CDR3 length, clone size. The D gene is left open where the match is weak. Size is stated for part of the rows, as once, few or many counts, or as a class when the clone is expanded.

CASSISGSSSYEQYF,TGTGCCAGTAGTATATCGGGATCGAGCTCCTACGAGCAGTACTTC,TRBV19,TRBJ2-7,.,15,.
CASSPRGTVNEKLFF,TGTGCCAGCAGCCCTCGGGGGACAGTGAATGAAAAACTGTTTTTT,TRBV7-9,TRBJ1-4,TRBD1,15,.
CASSPSLAGHGYTF,TGCGCCAGCAGCCCATCTCTCGCAGGCCATGGCTACACCTTC,TRBV4-1,TRBJ1-2,.,14,few
CASSSRLGIYEQYF,TGTGCCAGCAGCTCCAGACTGGGAATTTACGAGCAGTACTTC,TRBV6-1,TRBJ2-7,.,14,few
CASSQGLSNNEQFF,TGTGCCAGCAGCCAGGGCCTTTCGAACAATGAGCAGTTCTTC,TRBV3-1,TRBJ2-1,.,14,many
CASSLAGVGVNTEAFF,TGTGCCAGCAGCTTAGCGGGGGTAGGGGTGAACACTGAAGCTTTCTTT,TRBV7-9,TRBJ1-1,.,16,few
CASSLFGLAGGRETQYF,TGTGCCAGCAGTTTATTCGGACTAGCGGGGGGGCGAGAGACCCAGTACTTC,TRBV28,TRBJ2-5,TRBD2,17,many
CASSTRSGGARFDEQFF,TGTGCCAGCAGTACCCGTAGCGGGGGGGCCCGGTTTGATGAGCAGTTCTTC,TRBV6-1,TRBJ2-1,TRBD2,17,many
CASSDLALHRGGDSGANVLTF,TGTGCCAGCAGTGATCTGGCCCTTCACAGGGGAGGGGACTCTGGGGCCAACGTCCTGACTTTC,TRBV2,TRBJ2-6,.,21,many
CASSLERNRAGNEQFF,TGCGCCAGCAGCTTGGAGCGGAACAGGGCTGGGAATGAGCAGTTCTTC,TRBV5-1,TRBJ2-1,.,16,many
CASSPRQGSGPF,TGTGCCAGCAGTCCAAGACAGGGGTCGGGTCCTTTT,TRBV12-3/TRBV12-4,TRBJ1-3,TRBD1,12,many
CASSQDFGLAGGYGTDTQYF,TGCGCCAGCAGCCAAGATTTCGGACTAGCGGGGGGGTATGGCACAGATACGCAGTATTTT,TRBV4-1,TRBJ2-3,TRBD2,20,.
CASSLVRGGPDTQYF,TGTGCCAGCAGCTTAGTCAGAGGGGGCCCAGATACGCAGTATTTT,TRBV7-2,TRBJ2-3,TRBD1,15,few
CATSDPNRGFTGELFF,TGTGCCACCAGTGATCCCAACCGGGGATTCACCGGGGAGCTGTTTTTT,TRBV24-1,TRBJ2-2,.,16,.
CASISSGGSYEQYF,TGTGCCAGCATTTCGAGTGGGGGCTCCTACGAGCAGTACTTC,TRBV2,TRBJ2-7,.,14,few
CASSQDPLYEQFF,TGTGCCAGCAGCCAAGATCCCCTCTATGAGCAGTTCTTC,TRBV4-2,TRBJ2-1,.,13,few
CASSFYRTGGTQYF,TGTGCCAGCAGCTTCTACAGGACAGGCGGGACCCAGTACTTC,TRBV7-8,TRBJ2-5,TRBD1,14,many
CASSRDRVSYEQYF,TGTGCCAGCTCCAGGGACAGGGTCTCCTACGAGCAGTACTTC,TRBV11-2,TRBJ2-7,TRBD1,14,many
CSVFSQVNTEAFF,TGCAGCGTTTTTTCACAGGTGAACACTGAAGCTTTCTTT,TRBV29-1,TRBJ1-1,.,13,.
CASSLGPSGGIYEQYF,TGTGCCAGCAGCTTAGGTCCCAGCGGGGGGATCTACGAGCAGTACTTC,TRBV7-9,TRBJ2-7,TRBD2,16,few
CASFRGGSGNTIYF,TGTGCCAGCTTCCGAGGTGGGTCCGGAAACACCATATATTTT,TRBV2,TRBJ1-3,.,14,many
CSWTGGFGNEQFF,TGCAGTTGGACAGGGGGATTTGGCAATGAGCAGTTCTTC,TRBV20-1,TRBJ2-1,TRBD1,13,.
CASSEDTGGGTEAFF,TGTGCCAGCAGTGAAGATACAGGGGGGGGCACTGAAGCTTTCTTT,TRBV2,TRBJ1-1,TRBD1,15,many
CASSLDGSHYGYTF,TGTGCCAGCAGCTTGGATGGTTCACACTATGGCTACACCTTC,TRBV5-4,TRBJ1-2,.,14,.
CASRPTGGVNIQYF,TGTGCCAGCAGACCCACAGGGGGCGTAAACATTCAGTACTTC,TRBV6-1,TRBJ2-4,TRBD1,14,few
CASSPRWGTGELFF,TGTGCCAGCAGCCCTAGGTGGGGCACCGGGGAGCTGTTTTTT,TRBV11-2,TRBJ2-2,.,14,few
CASSIRAVSPLHF,TGTGCCAGTAGTATACGGGCCGTTTCACCCCTCCACTTT,TRBV19,TRBJ1-6,.,13,few
CASRPTSGGAGEQFF,TGTGCCAGCAGACCAACTAGCGGGGGGGCAGGTGAGCAGTTCTTC,TRBV12-3/TRBV12-4,TRBJ2-1,TRBD2,15,.
CSARDLGEQPQHF,TGCAGTGCTAGAGATCTGGGGGAACAGCCCCAGCATTTT,TRBV20-1,TRBJ1-5,.,13,many
CASSFRAPNIQYF,TGTGCCAGCAGCTTCAGGGCACCAAACATTCAGTACTTC,TRBV13,TRBJ2-4,.,13,.
CASSPRLLTDTGGELFF,TGTGCCAGCTCACCCCGATTATTGACGGACACGGGCGGGGAGCTGTTTTTT,TRBV18,TRBJ2-2,.,17,few